Described below is a single TCR beta chain sequence and its context. The antigen this receptor binds is unknown. No qualities accompany the bases; no much larger clone lies one base away. Collaborating institutions collected whole blood in K2EDTA tubes following their own protocols. Collaborator samples were shipped for TCRbeta analysis as frozen whole blood, isolated PBMCs, or DNA extracted from either sample type. TCRbeta CDR3 regions were amplified from genomic DNA by means of the immunoSEQ Assay, a bias-controlled multiplex PCR. Under the source paper's analysis protocol: Nucleated cell counts per sample were estimated from amplification of reference gene primers within the assay. Sequence reads were collapsed and filtered to measure the absolute abundance of every unique TCRbeta CDR3 rearrangement. Productive Simpson clonality was computed per sample as the square root of Simpson's diversity index over productive rearrangements. In its TCRdb copy, this immuneACCESS table keeps in-frame sequences only and misses some clones. Where compared with another copy, unresolved V genes explain less than half of these, and the others have no known cause. V, J and clone size reflect that table, while D and trimming were determined from the DNA. This sample has under 200,000 clones in its table, and just over 85% of those were observed once. Roughly 7% of the sample comes from the top ten.

The source of the sample is a study of blood T cell repertoires in COVID-19 (dated by TCRdb to between 2020 and 2021). Context from the whole study: Collaborator samples came from the United States, Italy and Spain and covered acute and convalescent phases of COVID-19. A freely available public database, intended as a resource for researchers studying the immune response to SARS-CoV-2, is where the repertoires were released. A de-identified subject ID, COVID-19 status, age in years and sex were almost always included in the sample metadata. The samples were drawn from the first 160 participants of the ongoing ImmuneRACE study and from 950 to 1,500 subjects provided by 6 global collaborators. Where HLA class I and class II types were available, the types were taken from metadata supplied by the sample provider, not from assay-based typing. The prospective study material was composed of cDNA or gDNA derived from T cells, B-cell-depleted T cells, or PBMCs. Subjects who had been exposed to COVID-19, were actively infected with it, or had recovered from it provided the deeply sampled blood TCRbeta repertoires that made up the dataset. General study outcomes and caveats: The quantity of clinical and demographic metadata differed by source and by participant and was supplied without curation.

Sequenced: peripheral blood. The receptor comes from a man aged 45 to 65 with active or convalescent COVID-19.

The CDR3 region: CSVPGQSQNIQYF. The DNA is TGCAGCGTTCCGGGACAGTCCCAAAACATTCAGTACTTC. The chain is encoded by TRBV29-1 joined to TRBJ2-4; 7 of the junction bases match TRBD1. After removal of 5 bases from V and 5 bases from J, the junction retains 6 bases not matched to a gene. The germline V gene provides CDR1 SQVTM and CDR2 ANQGSEA. Spanning cysteine to phenylalanine, the CDR3 consists of 13 amino acids. Only the CDR3 DNA stays, 39 bases, in frame from base 1.